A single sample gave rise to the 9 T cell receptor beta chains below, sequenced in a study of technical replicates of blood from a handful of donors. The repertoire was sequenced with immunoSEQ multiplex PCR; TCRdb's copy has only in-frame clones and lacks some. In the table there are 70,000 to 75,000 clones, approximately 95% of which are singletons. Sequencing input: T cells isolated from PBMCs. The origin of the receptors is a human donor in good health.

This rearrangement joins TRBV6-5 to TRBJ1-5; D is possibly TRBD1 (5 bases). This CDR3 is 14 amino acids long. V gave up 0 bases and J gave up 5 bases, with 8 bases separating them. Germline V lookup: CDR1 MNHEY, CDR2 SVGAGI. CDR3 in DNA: TGTGCCAGCAGTTACTCGGGGGGGGATCAGCCCCAGCATTTT. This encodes CASSYSGGDQPQHF.

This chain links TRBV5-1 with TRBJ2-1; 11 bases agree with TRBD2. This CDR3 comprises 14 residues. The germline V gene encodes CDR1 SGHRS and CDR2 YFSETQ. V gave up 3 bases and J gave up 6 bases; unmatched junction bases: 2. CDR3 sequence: CASSSLAGGNEQFF. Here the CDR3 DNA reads TGCGCCAGCAGCTCGCTAGCGGGAGGCAATGAGCAGTTCTTC.

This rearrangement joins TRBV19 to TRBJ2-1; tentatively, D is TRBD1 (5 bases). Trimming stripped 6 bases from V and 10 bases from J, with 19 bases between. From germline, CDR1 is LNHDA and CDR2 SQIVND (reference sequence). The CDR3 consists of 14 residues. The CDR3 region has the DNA TGTGCCAGTAGGGCGGTACTCGGACATCGGGAGCAGTTCTTC. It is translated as CASRAVLGHREQFF.

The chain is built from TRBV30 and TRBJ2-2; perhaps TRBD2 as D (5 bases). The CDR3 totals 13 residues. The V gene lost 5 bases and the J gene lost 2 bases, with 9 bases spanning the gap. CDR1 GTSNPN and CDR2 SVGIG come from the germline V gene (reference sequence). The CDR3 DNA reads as TGTGCCTGGCGGACGGGAAACACCGGGGAGCTGTTTTTT. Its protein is CAWRTGNTGELFF.

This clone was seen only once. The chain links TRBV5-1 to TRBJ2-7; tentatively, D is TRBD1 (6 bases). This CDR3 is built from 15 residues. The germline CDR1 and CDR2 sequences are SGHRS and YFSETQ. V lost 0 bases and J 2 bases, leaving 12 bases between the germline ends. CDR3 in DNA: TGCGCCAGCAGCTTGGAAGGCAGGGGAACCTACGAGCAGTACTTC. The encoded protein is CASSLEGRGTYEQYF.

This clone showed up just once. The CDR3 spells CASSLGTSGDGELFF. CDR3 DNA: TGCGCCAGCAGCTTGGGGACTAGCGGGGACGGGGAGCTGTTTTTT. The genes are TRBV5-1 and TRBJ2-2, with 12 bases identical to TRBD2. Per the germline V gene, CDR1 is SGHRS and CDR2 is YFSETQ. V lost 0 bases to trimming and J lost 7 bases; unmatched junction nucleotides: 1. The CDR3 runs 15 residues.

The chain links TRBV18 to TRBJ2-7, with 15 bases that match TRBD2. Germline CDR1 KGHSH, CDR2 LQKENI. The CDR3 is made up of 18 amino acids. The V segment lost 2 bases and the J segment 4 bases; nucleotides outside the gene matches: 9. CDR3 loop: CASSPRGTSGGTHYEQYF. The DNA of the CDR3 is TGTGCCAGCTCACCAAGGGGGACTAGCGGGGGGACCCATTACGAGCAGTACTTC.

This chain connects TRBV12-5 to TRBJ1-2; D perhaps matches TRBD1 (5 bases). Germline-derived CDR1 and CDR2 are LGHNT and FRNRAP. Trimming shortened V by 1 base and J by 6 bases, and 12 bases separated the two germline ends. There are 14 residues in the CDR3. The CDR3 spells CASGLGGGLNGYTF. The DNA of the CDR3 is TGTGCTAGTGGTTTGGGGGGGGGACTAAATGGCTACACCTTC.

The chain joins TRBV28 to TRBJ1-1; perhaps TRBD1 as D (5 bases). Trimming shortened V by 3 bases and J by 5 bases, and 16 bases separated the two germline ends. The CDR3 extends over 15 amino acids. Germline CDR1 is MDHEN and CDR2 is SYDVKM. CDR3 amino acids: CASSLYGTRGTEAFF. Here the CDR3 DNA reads TGTGCCAGCAGTTTGTATGGAACTCGGGGGACTGAAGCTTTCTTT. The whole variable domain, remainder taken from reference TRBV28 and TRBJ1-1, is DVKVTQSSRYLVKRTGEKVFLECVQDMDHENMFWYRQDPGLGLRLIYFSYDVKMKEKGDIPEGYSVSREKKERFSLILESASTNQTSMYLCASSLYGTRGTEAFFGQGTRLTVV.